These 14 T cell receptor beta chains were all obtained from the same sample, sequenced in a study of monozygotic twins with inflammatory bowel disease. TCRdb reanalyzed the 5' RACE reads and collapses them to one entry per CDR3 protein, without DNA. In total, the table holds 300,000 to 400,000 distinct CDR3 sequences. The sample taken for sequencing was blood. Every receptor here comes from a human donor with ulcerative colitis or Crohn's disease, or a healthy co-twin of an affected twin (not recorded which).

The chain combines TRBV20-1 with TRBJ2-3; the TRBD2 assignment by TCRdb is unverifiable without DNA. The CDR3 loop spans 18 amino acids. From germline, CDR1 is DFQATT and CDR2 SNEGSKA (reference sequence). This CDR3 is CSARAAGLAGGPLDTQYF.

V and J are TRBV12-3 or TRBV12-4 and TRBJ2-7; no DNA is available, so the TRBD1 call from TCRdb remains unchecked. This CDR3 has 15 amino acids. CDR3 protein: CASSFGGRRAYEQYF.

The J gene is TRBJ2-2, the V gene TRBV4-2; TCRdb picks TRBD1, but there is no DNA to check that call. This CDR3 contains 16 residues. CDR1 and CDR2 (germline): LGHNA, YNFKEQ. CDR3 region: CASSRSAGTDTGELFF.

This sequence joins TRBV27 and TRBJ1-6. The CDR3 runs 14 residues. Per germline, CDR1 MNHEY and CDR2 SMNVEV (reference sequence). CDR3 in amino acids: CASSLDLYNSPLHF.

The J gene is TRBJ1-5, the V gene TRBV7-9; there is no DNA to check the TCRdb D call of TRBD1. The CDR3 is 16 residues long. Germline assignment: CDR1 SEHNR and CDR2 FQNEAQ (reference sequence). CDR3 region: CASSPPGQGVGQPQHF. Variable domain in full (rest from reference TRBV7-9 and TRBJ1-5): DTGVSQNPRHKITKRGQNVTFRCDPISEHNRLYWYRQTLGQGPEFLTYFQNEAQLEKSRLLSDRFSAERPKGSFSTLEIQRTEQGDSAMYLCASSPPGQGVGQPQHFGDGTRLSIL.

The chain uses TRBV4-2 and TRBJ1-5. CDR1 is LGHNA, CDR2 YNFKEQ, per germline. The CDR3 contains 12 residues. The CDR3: CASSQDGRPQHF.

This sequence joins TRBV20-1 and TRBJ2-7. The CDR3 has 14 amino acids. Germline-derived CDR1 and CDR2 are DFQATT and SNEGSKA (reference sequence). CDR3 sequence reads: CSARGATSAYEQYF.

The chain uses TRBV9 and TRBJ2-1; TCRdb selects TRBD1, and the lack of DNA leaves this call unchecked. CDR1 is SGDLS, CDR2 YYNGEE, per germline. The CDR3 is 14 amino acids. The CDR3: CASSPQGRGNEQFF. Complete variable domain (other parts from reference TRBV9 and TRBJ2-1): DSGVTQTPKHLITATGQRVTLRCSPRSGDLSVYWYQQSLDQGLQFLIQYYNGEERAKGNILERFSAQQFPDLHSELNLSSLELGDSALYFCASSPQGRGNEQFFGPGTRLTVL.

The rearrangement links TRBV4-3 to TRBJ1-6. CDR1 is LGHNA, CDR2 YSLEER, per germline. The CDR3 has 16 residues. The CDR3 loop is CASSQAGARGGSPLHF.

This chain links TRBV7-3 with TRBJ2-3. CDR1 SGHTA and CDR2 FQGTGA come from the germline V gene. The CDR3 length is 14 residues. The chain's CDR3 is CASSLLGSTDTQYF.

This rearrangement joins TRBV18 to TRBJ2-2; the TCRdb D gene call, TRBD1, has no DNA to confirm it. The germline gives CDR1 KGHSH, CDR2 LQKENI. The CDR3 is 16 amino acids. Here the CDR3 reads CASSPPGTGRILELFF.

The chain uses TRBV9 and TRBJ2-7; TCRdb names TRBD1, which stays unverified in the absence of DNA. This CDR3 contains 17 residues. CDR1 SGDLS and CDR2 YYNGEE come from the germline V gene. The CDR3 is CASSVALPGQGLYEQYF.

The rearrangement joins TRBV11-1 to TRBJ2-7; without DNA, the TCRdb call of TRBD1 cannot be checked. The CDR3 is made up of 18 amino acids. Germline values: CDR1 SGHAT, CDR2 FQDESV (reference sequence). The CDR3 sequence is CASSPRVGGTAYSYEQYF.

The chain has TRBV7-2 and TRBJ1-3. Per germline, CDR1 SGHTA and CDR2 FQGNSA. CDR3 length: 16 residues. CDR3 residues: CASSLARPDSGNTIYF.